The entry below describes one T cell receptor beta chain. Its target is unknown. Per germline, CDR1 MNHEY and CDR2 SVGAGI. CDR3 length: 17 residues. J gave up 3 bases and V 2 bases, and 8 bases lay outside the gene matches. TCRdb ran MiXCR on the reads and lists one entry per CDR3 protein. The table lists some 220,000 distinct CDR3 sequences, less than 50% of them singletons. The entry originates in a study of T cell repertoires in cytomegalovirus infection. Study information: CMV epitopes that were recently identified and HLA-C-restricted were used alongside well-studied HLA-B-restricted ones. It was the public TCR beta signatures that indicated both CMV infection and matching HLA type. Study-wide findings and caveats: HLA-C-restricted CMV clonotypes gave the most frequent clonotype in two of eight donors. Public TCR beta family frequency separated CMV-and-HLA carriers, including in an independent cohort.

The rearrangement joins TRBV6-5 to TRBJ2-1, with 9 nucleotides matching TRBD1. This clonotype was obtained from a human donor in good health (CMV status not recorded). Some clones in this sample may be carry-over from other donors' samples. The material was CD8+ T cells from cultured PBMCs, obtained from culture after CMV antigen stimulation. CDR3 DNA sequence: TGTGCCAGCAGTTACGGACAGGGGTCGTTTAGCTACAATGAGCAGTTCTTC. Translation: CASSYGQGSFSYNEQFF.